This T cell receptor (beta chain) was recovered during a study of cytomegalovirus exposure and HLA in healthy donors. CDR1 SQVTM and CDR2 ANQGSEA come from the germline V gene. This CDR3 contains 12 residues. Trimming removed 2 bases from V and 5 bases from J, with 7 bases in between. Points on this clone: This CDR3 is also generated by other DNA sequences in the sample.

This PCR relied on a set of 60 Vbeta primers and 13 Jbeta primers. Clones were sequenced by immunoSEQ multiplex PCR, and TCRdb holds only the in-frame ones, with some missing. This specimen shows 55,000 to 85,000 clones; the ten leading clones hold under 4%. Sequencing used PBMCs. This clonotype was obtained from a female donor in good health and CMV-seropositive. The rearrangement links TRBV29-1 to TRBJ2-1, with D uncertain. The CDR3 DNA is TGCAGCGTTGAACTACGGGACAATGAGCAGTTCTTC. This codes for CSVELRDNEQFF.